This T cell receptor (beta chain) was profiled in a study of cytomegalovirus exposure and HLA in healthy donors. Study-wide findings and caveats: In a later analysis, 16,951 TCR beta sequences were associated with HLA alleles at 0.05 false discovery rate. Reports indicated that the classifier achieved high specificity and sensitivity in diagnosing cytomegalovirus status.

Losses at the gene ends were 1 base for V and 6 bases for J; bases not matched to a gene: 5. The CDR3 is made up of 15 amino acids. CDR1 is SGHAT and CDR2 is FQNNGV in the germline V gene. Use of 60 Vbeta and 13 Jbeta primers characterized the PCR. The table came from immunoSEQ multiplex PCR; TCRdb's copy has only in-frame clones and leaves some out. This table has about 81,000 clones, 75% to 85% appearing once. Donors likely had unrecorded immune exposures despite being nominally healthy when sampled. In its sample, this clone was seen once. The antigen remains unidentified. The sequence was obtained from a man aged 50 to 59 in good health and CMV-seropositive. V usage is TRBV11-2 and J usage is TRBJ1-5; TRBD1 agrees at 8 bases. What was sequenced was PBMCs. CDR3 residues: CASSLAGQAGQPQHF. CDR3 nucleotide sequence: TGTGCCAGCAGCTTAGCGGGACAGGCCGGTCAGCCCCAGCATTTT.